This T cell receptor (beta chain) originates from a study of technical replicates of blood from several donors. Some clones are missing from TCRdb's copy, which holds only in-frame ones; the method was immunoSEQ multiplex PCR. The table records nearly 80,000 clones, around 92% of them present only once. Germline CDR1 and CDR2: LGHNA and YSLEER. This CDR3 is 16 amino acids long. Trimming left V 0 bases short and J 4 bases short, with 12 bases between. The rearrangement joins TRBV4-3 to TRBJ1-4, with D possibly TRBD1 on 5 matching bases. Sequencing input: T cells isolated from PBMCs. This TCR was recovered from a human donor in good health. The CDR3 loop is CASSQEWGVLNEKLFF. The CDR3 DNA reads as TGCGCCAGCAGCCAAGAATGGGGCGTCCTTAATGAAAAACTGTTTTTT.